These 14 T cell receptor beta chains were all obtained from the same sample, sequenced in a study of blood T cell repertoires in COVID-19 (dated by TCRdb to the early 2020s). The method behind the library was the immunoSEQ multiplex PCR assay. TCRdb took over this immuneACCESS table, retaining in-frame rearrangements with V and J assigned. Such tables are incomplete; in checked studies, under half of the missing clones stem from an unresolved V gene, and the remainder is unexplained. This sample has roughly 270,000 clones in its table, and around 84% of those were observed once. The biggest ten clones account for approximately 5% of the sample. Sequenced input: PBMCs or T cells enriched from blood (not recorded which). Receptors originate from a man in his forties or fifties who had been exposed to COVID-19.

V and J are TRBV2 and TRBJ1-1; D is ambiguous. This CDR3 spans 14 amino acids. Trimming removed 6 bases from V and 3 bases from J, with 14 bases in between. In germline, CDR1 is SNHLY, CDR2 FYNNEI. CDR3 in DNA: TGTGCCAGCAGCGAGGCGGTGTGGGACACTGAAGCTTTCTTT. Amino acid sequence: CASSEAVWDTEAFF.

This chain connects TRBV5-1 to TRBJ1-4, with TRBD1 as a possible D gene (6 bases). V lost 5 bases to trimming and J lost 7 bases, with 18 bases between them. CDR3 size: 15 residues. Germline lookup yields CDR1 SGHRS and CDR2 YFSETQ. The DNA of the CDR3 is TGCGCCAGCAGAACCCAGGGGCGTCGGGGTGAAAAACTGTTTTTT. Protein product: CASRTQGRRGEKLFF.

The rearrangement links TRBV29-1 to TRBJ1-1; D possibly corresponds to TRBD1 (6 bases). V lost 4 bases and J lost 4, with 13 bases in between. The germline CDR1 and CDR2 sequences are SQVTM and ANQGSEA. This CDR3 spans 13 amino acids. CDR3 nucleotides: TGCAGCGTTGTTGGACAGACGATCACTGAAGCTTTCTTT. This gives the protein CSVVGQTITEAFF.

This clone was detected once. This chain joins TRBV3-1 (or the pseudogene TRBV3-2) and TRBJ1-2; D is unclear. Germline CDR1 and CDR2: LGHDT and YNNKEL (reference sequence). V dropped 1 base and J dropped 5 bases, with 5 bases sitting between them. The CDR3 runs 12 residues. The CDR3 loop reads CASSQGGYGYTF. In DNA form, the CDR3 reads TGTGCCAGCAGCCAAGGCGGGTATGGCTACACCTTC.

The CDR3 DNA reads as TGCGCCACCCTCGAGGGTAGCAGCAATCAGCCCCAGCATTTT. Its translation: CATLEGSSNQPQHF. The chain joins TRBV10-2 to TRBJ1-5, with no clear D. Germline assignment: CDR1 WSHSY and CDR2 SAAADI. The V end was cut by 10 bases, the J end by 1 base, with 14 bases between. This CDR3 has 14 residues.

This clone appeared a few times. The genes are TRBV11-3 and TRBJ2-1; 7 nucleotides match TRBD2. The V gene end was trimmed by 4 bases and the J gene end by 5 bases; junction bases not matched to a gene: 8. The CDR3 has 15 residues. Germline CDR1 is SGHNT and CDR2 is YENEEA. CDR3 loop: CASSSSSGEDNEQFF. CDR3 DNA sequence: TGTGCCAGCAGCTCGTCGAGCGGGGAAGACAATGAGCAGTTCTTC. Together with reference TRBV11-3 and TRBJ2-1, the CDR3 gives the full variable domain: EAGVVQSPRYKIIEKKQPVAFWCNPISGHNTLYWYLQNLGQGPELLIRYENEEAVDDSQLPKDRFSAERLKGVDSTLKIQPAELGDSAVYLCASSSSSGEDNEQFFGPGTRLTVL.

DNA for the CDR3: TGTGCCATCAGTGAGTCTCGGACAGAACAAGAGACCCAGTACTTC. Its translation is CAISESRTEQETQYF. The chain carries TRBV10-3 and TRBJ2-5; a possible D gene is TRBD1 (6 bases). Trimming stripped 0 bases from V and 2 bases from J, with 10 bases between. The CDR3 runs to 15 residues. Germline lookup yields CDR1 ENHRY and CDR2 SYGVKD.

This clone appeared a few times. The CDR3 DNA follows: TGTGCCAGCAGGTTAAGACAGTGGACGAATGAAGCTTTCTTT. As protein: CASRLRQWTNEAFF. The chain carries TRBV7-8 and TRBJ1-1; D might be TRBD1 (5 bases). The CDR3 spans 14 residues. Trimming cost V 6 bases and J 7 bases, with 18 bases left between them. Germline assignment: CDR1 SGHVS and CDR2 FQNEAQ.

The genes are TRBV12-3 or TRBV12-4 and TRBJ2-1; D is unresolved. V was trimmed by 5 bases and J by 4 bases, leaving 6 bases between them. There are 12 residues in the CDR3. CDR3 coding DNA: TGTGCCAGCAGTATCCAGTACAATGAGCAGTTCTTC. This sequence encodes CASSIQYNEQFF.

This chain uses TRBV29-1 with TRBJ2-5; D may be TRBD1 (6 bases). This CDR3 is built from 14 residues. Germline CDR1 and CDR2: SQVTM and ANQGSEA. V was cut by 7 bases and J by 2 bases, with 17 bases left in between. DNA of the CDR3: TGCAGCGCCTCACAACGGACAGCTCAAGAGACCCAGTACTTC. This codes for CSASQRTAQETQYF.

This sequence joins TRBV28 and TRBJ2-7; perhaps TRBD2 as D (6 bases). The CDR3 sequence is 14 residues long. CDR1 is MDHEN, CDR2 SYDVKM, per germline. V gave up 8 bases and J gave up 4 bases, with 18 bases separating them. CDR3 amino acids: CASEPSGLTYEQYF. The CDR3 nucleotides read TGTGCCAGCGAGCCCTCGGGACTGACATACGAGCAGTACTTC.

This clone was counted once. The chain combines TRBV5-1 with TRBJ1-6; no clear D. Trimming cost V 0 bases and J 5 bases, with 12 bases left between them. This CDR3 region has 16 residues. CDR1 SGHRS and CDR2 YFSETQ come from the germline V gene. In DNA form, the CDR3 reads TGCGCCAGCAGCTTGGAGCCCGGACTCAATAATTCACCCCTCCACTTT. Its translation: CASSLEPGLNNSPLHF.

The V gene is TRBV7-2, the J gene TRBJ2-7; TRBD1 might be the D (6 bases). Germline CDR1 SGHTA, CDR2 FQGNSA. The CDR3 covers 12 residues. Deletions cut 8 bases from V and 6 bases from J, with 14 bases between. The CDR3 loop reads CASQGIASEQYF. The CDR3 nucleotides are TGTGCCAGCCAGGGGATTGCCAGCGAGCAGTACTTC.

This clone appeared a few times. The genes are TRBV6-5 and TRBJ2-7; unclear D gene. This CDR3 has 13 residues. V dropped 6 bases and J dropped 2 bases, with 11 bases sitting between them. Germline V gives CDR1 MNHEY, CDR2 SVGAGI. CDR3 sequence: CASRRYNAYEQYF. In DNA, the CDR3 is TGTGCCAGCAGGCGTTATAACGCCTACGAGCAGTACTTC.